Listed below are T cell receptor beta chains from one sample, sequenced in a study of cytomegalovirus exposure and HLA in healthy donors. Sequenced by immunoSEQ multiplex PCR; TCRdb stores in-frame clones only, minus some. The sample records 150,000 to 250,000 clones, 84% being singletons. The sequencing input was PBMCs. The receptors here all came from a woman in her thirties in good health and CMV-seropositive. CDR3s include the opening cysteine and the closing phenylalanine or tryptophan. The order of the fields is clone size, D gene, V gene, J gene, CDR3 length, CDR3 protein, CDR3 DNA. D genes are given only for firm matches. Clone size is stated in some rows and not others, as once, few, many or a class when expanded.

>.|TRBD1|TRBV6-5|TRBJ1-2|14
CASSSGQGDYGYTF
TGTGCCAGCAGTTCGGGACAGGGGGACTATGGCTACACCTTC
>once|.|TRBV18|TRBJ1-5|14
CASSLQGTGQPQHF
TGTGCCAGCTCACTACAGGGAACGGGGCAGCCCCAGCATTTT
>.|.|TRBV19|TRBJ1-2|12
CASSSLNYGYTF
TGTGCCAGTAGTTCCCTAAACTATGGCTACACCTTC
>.|.|TRBV27|TRBJ1-1|15
CASKLYGTGRTEAFF
TGTGCCAGCAAACTTTATGGGACGGGGAGGACTGAAGCTTTCTTT
>few|TRBD1|TRBV5-1|TRBJ2-5|13
CASSPQGAETQYF
TGCGCCAGCAGCCCGCAGGGGGCGGAGACCCAGTACTTC
>few|TRBD1|TRBV6-1|TRBJ2-7|15
CASCSTVRGLYEQYF
TGTGCCAGCTGCAGCACGGTCAGGGGGCTGTACGAGCAGTACTTC
>.|.|TRBV28|TRBJ2-7|14
CAARAETAAYEQYF
TGTGCCGCAAGGGCCGAGACAGCAGCCTACGAGCAGTACTTC
>.|.|TRBV11-2|TRBJ2-7|11
CASSISYEQYF
TGTGCCAGCAGCATTAGCTACGAGCAGTACTTC
>.|TRBD1|TRBV2|TRBJ1-5|13
CASRPGGHQPQHF
TGTGCCAGCAGACCAGGGGGTCATCAGCCCCAGCATTTT
>.|TRBD1|TRBV29-1|TRBJ1-2|12
CSVRTGSYGYTF
TGCAGCGTGCGGACAGGAAGCTATGGCTACACCTTC